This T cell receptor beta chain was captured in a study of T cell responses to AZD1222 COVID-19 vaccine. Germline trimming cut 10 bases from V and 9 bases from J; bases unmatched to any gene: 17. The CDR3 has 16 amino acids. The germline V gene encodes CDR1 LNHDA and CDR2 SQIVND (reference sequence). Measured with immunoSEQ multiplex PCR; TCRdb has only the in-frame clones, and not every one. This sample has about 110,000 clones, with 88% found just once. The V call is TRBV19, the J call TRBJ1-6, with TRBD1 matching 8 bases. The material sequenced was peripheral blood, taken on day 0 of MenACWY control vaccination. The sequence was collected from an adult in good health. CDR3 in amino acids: CATSPGQGLSTSPLHF. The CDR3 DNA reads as TGTGCCACCAGCCCCGGACAGGGTCTTTCTACTTCACCCCTCCACTTT.